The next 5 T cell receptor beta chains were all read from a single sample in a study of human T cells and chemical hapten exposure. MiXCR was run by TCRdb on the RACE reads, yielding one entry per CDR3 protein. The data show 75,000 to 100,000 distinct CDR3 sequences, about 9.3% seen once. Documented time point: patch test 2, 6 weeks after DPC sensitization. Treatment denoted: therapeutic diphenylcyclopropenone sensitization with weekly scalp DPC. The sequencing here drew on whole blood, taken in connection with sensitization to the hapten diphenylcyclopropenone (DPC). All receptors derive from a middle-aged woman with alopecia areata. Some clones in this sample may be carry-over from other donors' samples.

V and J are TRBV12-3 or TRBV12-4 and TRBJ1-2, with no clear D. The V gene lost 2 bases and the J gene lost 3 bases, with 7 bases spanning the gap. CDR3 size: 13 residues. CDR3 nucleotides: TGTGCCAGCAGTTTATCAGGAGACTATGGCTACACCTTC. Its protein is CASSLSGDYGYTF.

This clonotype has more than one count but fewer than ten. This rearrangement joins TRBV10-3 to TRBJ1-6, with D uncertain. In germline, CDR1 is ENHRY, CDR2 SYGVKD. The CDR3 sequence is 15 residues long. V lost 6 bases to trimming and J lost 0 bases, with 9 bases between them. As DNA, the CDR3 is TGTGCCATCAGGGGCGGGGACTCCTATAATTCACCCCTCCACTTT. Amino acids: CAIRGGDSYNSPLHF.

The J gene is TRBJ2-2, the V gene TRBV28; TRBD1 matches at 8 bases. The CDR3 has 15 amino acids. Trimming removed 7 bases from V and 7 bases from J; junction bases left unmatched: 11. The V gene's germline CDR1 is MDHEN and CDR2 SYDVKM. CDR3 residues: CASIPDRGGGGELFF. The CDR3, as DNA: TGTGCCAGCATTCCCGACAGGGGAGGTGGCGGGGAGCTGTTTTTT.

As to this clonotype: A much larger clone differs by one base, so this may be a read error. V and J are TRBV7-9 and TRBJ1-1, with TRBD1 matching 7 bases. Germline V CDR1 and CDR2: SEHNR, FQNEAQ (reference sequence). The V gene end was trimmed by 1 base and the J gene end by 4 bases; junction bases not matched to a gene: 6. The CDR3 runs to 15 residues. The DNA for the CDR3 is TGTGCCAGCAGCTTAGGTGCAGGGGGGAGCACTGAAGCTTTCTTT. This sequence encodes CASSLGAGGSTEAFF.

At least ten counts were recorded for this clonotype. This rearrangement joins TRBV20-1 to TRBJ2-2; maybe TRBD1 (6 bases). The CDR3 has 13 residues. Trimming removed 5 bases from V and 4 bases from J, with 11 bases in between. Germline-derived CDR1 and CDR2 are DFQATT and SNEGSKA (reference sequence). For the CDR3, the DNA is TGCAGTGCTGGGACACCAACCACCGGGGAGCTGTTTTTT. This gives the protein CSAGTPTTGELFF.